These T cell receptor beta chains were read from a single sample in a study of vaccination effects on CD4 cells after COVID-19. Here immunoSEQ multiplex PCR was the method, and the copy in TCRdb shows in-frame clones only, minus some. The top ten hold 12% of the sample, which has tens of thousands of clones, 55% to 75% seen once. No antigen is known for these receptors. The source was CD4+ T cells from PBMCs cultured with HCoV-229E spike peptides, collected after COVID-19 vaccination. These receptors all stem from a human donor who received a COVID-19 vaccine. The CDR3 runs from the conserved cysteine through the conserved F or W.

V,J,CDR3
TRBV27,TRBJ2-1,CASSYTSEEQFF
TRBV19,TRBJ2-1,CASSIGGSGSYNEQFF
TRBV3-1/TRBV3-2,TRBJ2-5,CASRLGLETQYF
TRBV10-3,TRBJ2-2,CAISEERQHTGELFF
TRBV5-1,TRBJ1-1,CASRTGQLNTEAFF
TRBV5-5,TRBJ1-1,CASSRVEGWDTEAFF
TRBV14,TRBJ2-4,CASSQGAASFIQYF
TRBV3-1/TRBV3-2,TRBJ2-2,CASSQDWPSGGGAGELFF
TRBV3-1/TRBV3-2,TRBJ2-1,CASSRIRGGGTYNEQFF
TRBV10-3,TRBJ1-5,CAISESSVNNQPQHF
TRBV4-1,TRBJ1-3,CASSQVWVVGNTIYF
TRBV19,TRBJ1-3,CASKSSGNTIYF
TRBV7-9,TRBJ1-1,CASSFLYTEAFF
TRBV20-1,TRBJ2-7,CSASHGTSYEQYF
TRBV2,TRBJ1-5,CASSPPVYSNQPQHF
TRBV6-5,TRBJ2-7,CASSYSDSAYEQYF
TRBV6-6,TRBJ2-5,CASSYSLAGIQETQYF
TRBV11-3,TRBJ2-5,CASSLGGRKAAQYF
TRBV27,TRBJ1-6,CASSSDRGGSYNSPLHF
TRBV11-3,TRBJ2-7,CASSNASGTGSYEQYF
TRBV15,TRBJ1-1,CATSSPQGMMNTEAFF
TRBV7-2,TRBJ1-2,CASSHSWGEGYGYTF
TRBV6-6,TRBJ2-1,CATELGWAYNEQFF
TRBV5-4,TRBJ2-5,CASSLDSRSLETQYF
TRBV18,TRBJ1-5,CASSPSSRGSNQPQHF
TRBV18,TRBJ1-5,CASSPPQDYQPQHF
TRBV10-1,TRBJ2-3,CASSAEGRPTDTQYF
TRBV24-1,TRBJ2-6,CATSVGSGANVLTF
TRBV24-1,TRBJ2-3,CATSVEGTDTQYF
TRBV27,TRBJ1-5,CASSLSAVTGGDNQPQHF
TRBV2,TRBJ1-5,CASSESGFNQPQHF
TRBV19,TRBJ1-2,CASSFYNRDREDYGYTF
TRBV28,TRBJ1-6,CASTIGQINSPLHF
TRBV4-1,TRBJ2-1,CASSQVSGLAYNEQFF
TRBV6-5,TRBJ2-7,CASKQGRTSYEQYF
TRBV7-8,TRBJ2-5,CASSTTGSRETQYF
TRBV2,TRBJ1-5,CASSEWGRNQPQHF
TRBV18,TRBJ2-3,CASSTGLEDTQYF
TRBV6-5,TRBJ2-1,CASSYAGPGEQFF
TRBV11-2,TRBJ2-7,CASSLVLAPTYEQYF
TRBV29-1,TRBJ2-1,CSVEPQDLAMEQFF
TRBV6-5,TRBJ1-2,CASDKPQGGSYGYTF
TRBV3-1/TRBV3-2,TRBJ2-7,CASSQTGGYYEQYF
TRBV4-1,TRBJ1-3,CASSQAGGSGNTIYF
TRBV4-1,TRBJ1-2,CASSQVIEGRYTF
TRBV30,TRBJ1-2,CAWSVPGGSYGYTF
TRBV19,TRBJ2-6,CASSRGAGANVLTF
TRBV11-2,TRBJ2-2,CASSLLWGRANTGELFF
TRBV7-9,TRBJ2-1,CASSKGTSSNEQFF
TRBV7-8,TRBJ2-5,CASSSGYQQETQYF